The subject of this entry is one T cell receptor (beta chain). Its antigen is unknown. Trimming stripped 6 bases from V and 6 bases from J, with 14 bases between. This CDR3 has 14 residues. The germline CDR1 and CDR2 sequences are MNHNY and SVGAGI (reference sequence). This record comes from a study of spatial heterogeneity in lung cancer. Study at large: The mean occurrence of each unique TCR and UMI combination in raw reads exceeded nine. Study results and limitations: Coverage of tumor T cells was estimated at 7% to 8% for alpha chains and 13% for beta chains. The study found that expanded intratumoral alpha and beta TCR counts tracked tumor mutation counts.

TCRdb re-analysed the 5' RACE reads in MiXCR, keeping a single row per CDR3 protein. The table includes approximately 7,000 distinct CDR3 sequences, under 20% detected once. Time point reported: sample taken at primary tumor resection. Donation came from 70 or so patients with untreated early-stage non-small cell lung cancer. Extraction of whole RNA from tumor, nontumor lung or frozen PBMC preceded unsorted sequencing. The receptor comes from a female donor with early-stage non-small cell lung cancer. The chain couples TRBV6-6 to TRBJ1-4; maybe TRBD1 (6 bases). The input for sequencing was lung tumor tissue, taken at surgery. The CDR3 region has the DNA TGTGCCAGCAGGTACAGGGCTACTTATGAAAAACTGTTTTTT. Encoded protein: CASRYRATYEKLFF.